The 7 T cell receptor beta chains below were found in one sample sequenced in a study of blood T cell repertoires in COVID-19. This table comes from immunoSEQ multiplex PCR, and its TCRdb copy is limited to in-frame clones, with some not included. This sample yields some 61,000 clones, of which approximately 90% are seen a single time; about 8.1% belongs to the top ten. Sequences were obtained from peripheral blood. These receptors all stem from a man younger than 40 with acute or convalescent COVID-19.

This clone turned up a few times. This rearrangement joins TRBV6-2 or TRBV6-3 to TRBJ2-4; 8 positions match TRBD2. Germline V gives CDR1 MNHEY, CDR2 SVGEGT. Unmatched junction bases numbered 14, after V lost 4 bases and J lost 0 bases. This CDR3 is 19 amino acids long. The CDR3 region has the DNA TGTGCCAGCAGTTTCCCGCGATATCCGGGGGGGCTAGCCAAAAACATTCAGTACTTC. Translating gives CASSFPRYPGGLAKNIQYF.

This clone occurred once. The CDR3 DNA reads as TGCGCCAGCCTGGGGCAAATCGGACCAAACTATGGCTACACCTTC. This translates into CASLGQIGPNYGYTF. V usage is TRBV10-2 and J usage is TRBJ1-2; weak D call: TRBD1 (5 bases). Trimming took 8 bases from V and 2 from J, leaving 18 bases between them. The germline V gene encodes CDR1 WSHSY and CDR2 SAAADI. The CDR3 loop spans 15 amino acids.

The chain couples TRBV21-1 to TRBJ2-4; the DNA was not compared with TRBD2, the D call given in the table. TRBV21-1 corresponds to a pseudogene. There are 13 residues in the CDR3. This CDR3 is CASSSLRENIQYF. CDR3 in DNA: TGTGCCAGCAGCAGTTTGAGAGAAAACATTCAGTACTTC.

CDR3 DNA sequence: TGCGCCAGCAGCTTGTGGGGGACTAGCGGGAGTGTAGATACGCAGTATTTT. This sequence encodes CASSLWGTSGSVDTQYF. This chain uses TRBV5-1 with TRBJ2-3; 14 bases map to TRBD2. CDR3 length equals 17 residues. With V trimmed by 1 base and J by 5 bases, 6 bases remained unmatched. Germline V CDR1 and CDR2: SGHRS, YFSETQ.

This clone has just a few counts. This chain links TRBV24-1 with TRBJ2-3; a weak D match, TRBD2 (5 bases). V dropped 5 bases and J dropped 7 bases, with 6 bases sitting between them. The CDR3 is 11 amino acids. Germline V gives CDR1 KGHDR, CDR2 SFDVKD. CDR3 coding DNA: TGTGCCACCAGTGCGGGGTATACGCAGTATTTT. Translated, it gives CATSAGYTQYF.

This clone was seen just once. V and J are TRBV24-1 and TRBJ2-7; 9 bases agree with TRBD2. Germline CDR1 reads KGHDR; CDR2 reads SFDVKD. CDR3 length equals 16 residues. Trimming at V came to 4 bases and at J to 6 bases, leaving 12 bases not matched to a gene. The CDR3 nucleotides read TGTGCCACCAGTGACGCCGGGACTAGCTTTTTCGGCGAGCAGTACTTC. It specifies CATSDAGTSFFGEQYF.

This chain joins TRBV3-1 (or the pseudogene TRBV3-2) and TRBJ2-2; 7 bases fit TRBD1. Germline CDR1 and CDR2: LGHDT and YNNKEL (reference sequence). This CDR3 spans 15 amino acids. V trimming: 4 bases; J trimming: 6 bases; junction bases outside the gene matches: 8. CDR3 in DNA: TGTGCCAGCAGCCCATCAGGACAGGAAGCCGGGGAGCTGTTTTTT. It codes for CASSPSGQEAGELFF.